A selection of T cell receptor beta chains follows, all from one sample in a study of shared clonotypes between healthy human individuals. Here immunoSEQ multiplex PCR was the method, and the copy in TCRdb shows in-frame clones only, minus some. The sample holds 2 million to 2.5 million clones, 85% to 95% seen once. Sequencing was done on a sample of naive CD4+ T cells from PBMCs. The receptors were gathered from a man in his late teens or twenties in good health. Some clones in this sample may be carry-over from other donors' samples. CDR3s include the opening cysteine and the closing phenylalanine or tryptophan. The order of the fields is V gene, clone size, J gene, D gene, CDR3 protein, CDR3 DNA. The D gene is left open where the match is weak. Size values are once, few and many counts, or a class for expanded clones, and some rows have none.

v_call: TRBV9; clone_size: -; j_call: TRBJ2-7; d_call: TRBD1; cdr3_aa: CASSARDRSYEQYF; cdr3_nt: TGTGCCAGCAGCGCTCGGGACAGATCCTACGAGCAGTACTTC
v_call: TRBV7-9; clone_size: few; j_call: TRBJ1-1; d_call: -; cdr3_aa: CASSLGLADTEAFF; cdr3_nt: TGTGCCAGCAGCTTAGGACTCGCGGACACTGAAGCTTTCTTT
v_call: TRBV5-1; clone_size: few; j_call: TRBJ1-3; d_call: -; cdr3_aa: CASSLEGSSGNTIYF; cdr3_nt: TGCGCCAGCAGCTTGGAGGGGAGCTCTGGAAACACCATATATTTT
v_call: TRBV5-1; clone_size: -; j_call: TRBJ2-3; d_call: -; cdr3_aa: CASSLERRSTDTQYF; cdr3_nt: TGCGCCAGCAGCTTGGAACGGCGAAGCACAGATACGCAGTATTTT
v_call: TRBV27; clone_size: -; j_call: TRBJ2-7; d_call: -; cdr3_aa: CASARREHYEQYF; cdr3_nt: TGTGCCAGCGCAAGACGGGAGCACTACGAGCAGTACTTC
v_call: TRBV19; clone_size: once; j_call: TRBJ1-1; d_call: -; cdr3_aa: CASKPLGAAEAFF; cdr3_nt: TGTGCCAGTAAACCGCTGGGGGCAGCTGAAGCTTTCTTT
v_call: TRBV7-9; clone_size: -; j_call: TRBJ1-5; d_call: -; cdr3_aa: CASSLEGMLGNQPQHF; cdr3_nt: TGTGCCAGCAGCTTAGAAGGAATGCTCGGCAATCAGCCCCAGCATTTT
v_call: TRBV9; clone_size: once; j_call: TRBJ2-1; d_call: -; cdr3_aa: CASSARVYPYNEQFF; cdr3_nt: TGTGCCAGCAGCGCGCGGGTTTACCCTTACAATGAGCAGTTCTTC
v_call: TRBV19; clone_size: -; j_call: TRBJ2-2; d_call: -; cdr3_aa: CASNDIGGGELFF; cdr3_nt: TGTGCCAGTAATGATATTGGTGGCGGGGAGCTGTTTTTT
v_call: TRBV7-2; clone_size: once; j_call: TRBJ1-2; d_call: -; cdr3_aa: CASSLTTRGSGYTF; cdr3_nt: TGTGCCAGCAGCTTAACGACACGAGGGTCTGGCTACACCTTC
v_call: TRBV28; clone_size: -; j_call: TRBJ2-4; d_call: -; cdr3_aa: CATFPSAKNIQYF; cdr3_nt: TGTGCCACCTTCCCCTCGGCCAAAAACATTCAGTACTTC
v_call: TRBV30; clone_size: -; j_call: TRBJ1-2; d_call: -; cdr3_aa: CAWSQKGEINYGYTF; cdr3_nt: TGTGCCTGGAGCCAAAAGGGGGAAATTAACTATGGCTACACCTTC
v_call: TRBV18; clone_size: -; j_call: TRBJ2-6; d_call: TRBD1; cdr3_aa: CASSSTGLGANVLTF; cdr3_nt: TGTGCCAGCTCATCGACAGGGCTCGGGGCCAACGTCCTGACTTTC
v_call: TRBV9; clone_size: -; j_call: TRBJ1-5; d_call: TRBD1; cdr3_aa: CASSVGRGPGQPQHF; cdr3_nt: TGTGCCAGCAGCGTAGGCAGGGGGCCAGGTCAGCCCCAGCATTTT
v_call: TRBV10-3; clone_size: -; j_call: TRBJ2-1; d_call: -; cdr3_aa: CAIRGSEVGNEQFF; cdr3_nt: TGTGCCATCAGGGGCTCTGAGGTGGGCAATGAGCAGTTCTTC
v_call: TRBV28; clone_size: -; j_call: TRBJ1-5; d_call: -; cdr3_aa: CASSLLAQFNQPQHF; cdr3_nt: TGTGCCAGCAGTTTATTAGCCCAATTCAATCAGCCCCAGCATTTT
v_call: TRBV9; clone_size: once; j_call: TRBJ2-1; d_call: -; cdr3_aa: CASSDRPSSYNEQFF; cdr3_nt: TGTGCCAGCAGCGACAGACCTAGCTCCTACAATGAGCAGTTCTTC
v_call: TRBV4-1; clone_size: -; j_call: TRBJ2-2; d_call: TRBD1; cdr3_aa: CASSQRQGIGELFF; cdr3_nt: TGCGCCAGCAGCCAAAGACAGGGTATCGGGGAGCTGTTTTTT
v_call: TRBV28; clone_size: -; j_call: TRBJ2-7; d_call: -; cdr3_aa: CASSLPGEQYF; cdr3_nt: TGTGCCAGCAGTTTACCTGGCGAGCAGTACTTC
v_call: TRBV5-1; clone_size: once; j_call: TRBJ2-1; d_call: -; cdr3_aa: CASSLIAHEQFF; cdr3_nt: TGCGCCAGCAGCTTAATAGCACATGAGCAGTTCTTC
v_call: TRBV28; clone_size: -; j_call: TRBJ1-2; d_call: -; cdr3_aa: CASSFLPGRGGENGYTF; cdr3_nt: TGTGCCAGCAGTTTCCTCCCGGGACGGGGGGGGGAGAATGGCTACACCTTC
v_call: TRBV6-6; clone_size: -; j_call: TRBJ2-6; d_call: -; cdr3_aa: CASSAGRLSGANVLTF; cdr3_nt: TGTGCCAGCAGTGCGGGACGGCTCTCTGGGGCCAACGTCCTGACTTTC
v_call: TRBV7-9; clone_size: -; j_call: TRBJ2-2; d_call: -; cdr3_aa: CASSLAGGTGELFF; cdr3_nt: TGTGCCAGCAGCTTAGCGGGGGGCACCGGGGAGCTGTTTTTT
v_call: TRBV4-2; clone_size: few; j_call: TRBJ2-2; d_call: TRBD1; cdr3_aa: CASSRTGANTGELFF; cdr3_nt: TGTGCCAGCAGCCGGACAGGGGCGAACACCGGGGAGCTGTTTTTT
v_call: TRBV5-1; clone_size: -; j_call: TRBJ2-1; d_call: -; cdr3_aa: CASSKGTAYNEQFF; cdr3_nt: TGCGCCAGCAGCAAAGGGACTGCCTACAATGAGCAGTTCTTC
v_call: TRBV5-4; clone_size: -; j_call: TRBJ2-1; d_call: TRBD2; cdr3_aa: CASSTTSGRADEQFF; cdr3_nt: TGTGCCAGCAGCACGACTAGCGGGAGGGCGGATGAGCAGTTCTTC
v_call: TRBV11-3; clone_size: -; j_call: TRBJ2-3; d_call: -; cdr3_aa: CASSRTADTQYF; cdr3_nt: TGTGCCAGCAGTCGAACCGCAGATACGCAGTATTTT
v_call: TRBV5-1; clone_size: -; j_call: TRBJ2-1; d_call: TRBD2; cdr3_aa: CASRLAGMGNEQFF; cdr3_nt: TGCGCCAGCAGACTAGCGGGAATGGGCAATGAGCAGTTCTTC
v_call: TRBV7-9; clone_size: -; j_call: TRBJ2-1; d_call: TRBD1; cdr3_aa: CASSFDRAGYNEQFF; cdr3_nt: TGTGCCAGCAGCTTCGACAGGGCCGGCTACAATGAGCAGTTCTTC
v_call: TRBV21-1; clone_size: -; j_call: TRBJ1-1; d_call: -; cdr3_aa: CASSIWDSSNTEAFF; cdr3_nt: TGTGCCAGCAGCATATGGGACAGCTCGAACACTGAAGCTTTCTTT
v_call: TRBV5-4; clone_size: -; j_call: TRBJ2-1; d_call: TRBD1; cdr3_aa: CASSSLGQGVPNEQFF; cdr3_nt: TGTGCCAGCAGCTCCCTAGGACAGGGGGTTCCCAATGAGCAGTTCTTC
v_call: TRBV5-8; clone_size: -; j_call: TRBJ2-7; d_call: TRBD2; cdr3_aa: CASSLRLAGVGSYEQYF; cdr3_nt: TGTGCCAGCAGCTTGCGACTAGCGGGAGTCGGGTCCTACGAGCAGTACTTC
v_call: TRBV28; clone_size: -; j_call: TRBJ1-4; d_call: TRBD1; cdr3_aa: CASSQTGANRNEKLFF; cdr3_nt: TGTGCCAGCAGTCAGACAGGGGCCAACCGTAATGAAAAACTGTTTTTT
v_call: TRBV27; clone_size: -; j_call: TRBJ2-2; d_call: TRBD2; cdr3_aa: CASSLLAGGHTGELFF; cdr3_nt: TGTGCCAGCAGTCTTCTAGCGGGAGGTCACACCGGGGAGCTGTTTTTT
v_call: TRBV12-5; clone_size: -; j_call: TRBJ2-5; d_call: -; cdr3_aa: CASGFSKETQYF; cdr3_nt: TGTGCTAGTGGTTTTTCGAAAGAGACCCAGTACTTC
v_call: TRBV19; clone_size: -; j_call: TRBJ1-2; d_call: -; cdr3_aa: CASGEGVGVSGYTF; cdr3_nt: TGTGCCAGTGGAGAGGGGGTTGGAGTGTCGGGCTACACCTTC
v_call: TRBV7-9; clone_size: -; j_call: TRBJ2-7; d_call: -; cdr3_aa: CASSFNLNSYEQYF; cdr3_nt: TGTGCCAGCAGCTTTAATCTCAACTCCTACGAGCAGTACTTC
v_call: TRBV5-4; clone_size: -; j_call: TRBJ1-1; d_call: -; cdr3_aa: CASRQKLNTEAFF; cdr3_nt: TGTGCCAGCAGACAGAAGCTGAACACTGAAGCTTTCTTT
v_call: TRBV10-3; clone_size: -; j_call: TRBJ2-5; d_call: TRBD1; cdr3_aa: CAIREGSGTGTQYF; cdr3_nt: TGTGCCATCAGGGAGGGATCAGGGACAGGGACCCAGTACTTC
v_call: TRBV5-4; clone_size: -; j_call: TRBJ2-5; d_call: TRBD2; cdr3_aa: CASSRRTSGQETQYF; cdr3_nt: TGTGCCAGCAGCCGCCGGACTAGCGGGCAAGAGACCCAGTACTTC
v_call: TRBV29-1; clone_size: -; j_call: TRBJ2-1; d_call: -; cdr3_aa: CSARPTANNEQFF; cdr3_nt: TGCAGCGCCCGCCCGACGGCTAACAATGAGCAGTTCTTC
v_call: TRBV28; clone_size: -; j_call: TRBJ1-5; d_call: TRBD1; cdr3_aa: CASSPEGRGHQPQHF; cdr3_nt: TGTGCCAGCAGCCCCGAAGGCAGGGGGCATCAGCCCCAGCATTTT
v_call: TRBV5-1; clone_size: -; j_call: TRBJ2-2; d_call: TRBD2; cdr3_aa: CASSFSGKNTGELFF; cdr3_nt: TGCGCCAGCAGCTTTAGCGGGAAGAACACCGGGGAGCTGTTTTTT
v_call: TRBV28; clone_size: -; j_call: TRBJ2-3; d_call: -; cdr3_aa: CASSFSGSDTQYF; cdr3_nt: TGTGCCAGCAGTTTCTCAGGGTCAGATACGCAGTATTTT
v_call: TRBV7-6; clone_size: -; j_call: TRBJ1-5; d_call: -; cdr3_aa: CASSPRPGLSQPQHF; cdr3_nt: TGTGCCAGCAGCCCCCGGCCCGGGTTGAGTCAGCCCCAGCATTTT
v_call: TRBV6-5; clone_size: -; j_call: TRBJ2-5; d_call: -; cdr3_aa: CASSPLSGTQYF; cdr3_nt: TGTGCCAGCAGTCCCCTCAGCGGGACCCAGTACTTC
v_call: TRBV11-3; clone_size: once; j_call: TRBJ1-1; d_call: TRBD1; cdr3_aa: CASSPTGGTEAFF; cdr3_nt: TGTGCCAGCAGCCCAACAGGGGGGACTGAGGCTTTCTTT
v_call: TRBV7-9; clone_size: -; j_call: TRBJ2-1; d_call: TRBD2; cdr3_aa: CASSLGLAEAYNEQFF; cdr3_nt: TGTGCCAGCAGCCTGGGACTAGCGGAAGCCTACAATGAGCAGTTCTTC
v_call: TRBV5-1; clone_size: -; j_call: TRBJ2-7; d_call: -; cdr3_aa: CASRATGDSYEQYF; cdr3_nt: TGCGCCAGCAGGGCTACAGGTGACTCCTACGAGCAGTACTTC
v_call: TRBV6-4; clone_size: -; j_call: TRBJ2-7; d_call: TRBD1; cdr3_aa: CASSDSIRGRPYEQYF; cdr3_nt: TGTGCCAGCAGTGACTCGATCAGGGGGCGCCCCTACGAGCAGTACTTC
v_call: TRBV7-9; clone_size: few; j_call: TRBJ1-4; d_call: TRBD1; cdr3_aa: CASSQTTGWEKLFF; cdr3_nt: TGTGCCAGCAGCCAAACGACAGGGTGGGAAAAACTGTTTTTT
v_call: TRBV6-5; clone_size: -; j_call: TRBJ2-7; d_call: -; cdr3_aa: CASSGLYLYEQYF; cdr3_nt: TGTGCCAGCAGTGGACTTTACCTCTACGAGCAGTACTTC
v_call: TRBV9; clone_size: -; j_call: TRBJ2-2; d_call: -; cdr3_aa: CASSVQGNTGELFF; cdr3_nt: TGTGCCAGCAGCGTGCAGGGTAACACCGGGGAGCTGTTTTTT
v_call: TRBV5-1; clone_size: once; j_call: TRBJ2-1; d_call: TRBD2; cdr3_aa: CASSQLSGLGNEQFF; cdr3_nt: TGCGCCAGCAGCCAATTGTCGGGACTAGGCAATGAGCAGTTCTTC
v_call: TRBV29-1; clone_size: -; j_call: TRBJ2-3; d_call: TRBD2; cdr3_aa: CSVAGGGGTQYF; cdr3_nt: TGCAGCGTTGCGGGGGGGGGCGGCACGCAGTATTTT
v_call: TRBV11-3; clone_size: once; j_call: TRBJ2-3; d_call: -; cdr3_aa: CASSARRGRDTQYF; cdr3_nt: TGTGCCAGCAGCGCCCGACGGGGGAGAGATACGCAGTATTTT
v_call: TRBV6-1; clone_size: once; j_call: TRBJ1-4; d_call: TRBD1; cdr3_aa: CASNGQGADEKLFF; cdr3_nt: TGTGCCAGCAATGGACAGGGGGCAGATGAAAAACTGTTTTTT
v_call: TRBV4-3; clone_size: -; j_call: TRBJ2-3; d_call: TRBD2; cdr3_aa: CASSQARTRQDTQYF; cdr3_nt: TGCGCCAGCAGCCAAGCTCGGACTAGGCAAGATACGCAGTATTTT